This T cell receptor (beta chain) was sequenced during a study of T cells expressing NK-cell markers. The CDR3 is 14 amino acids. Germline CDR1 reads SQVTM; CDR2 reads ANQGSEA. TCRdb reprocessed the 5' RACE reads and stores each CDR3 protein as one record, lacking DNA. Its clone listing holds about 540,000 distinct CDR3 sequences. The clonotype was recovered from a man aged 18 to 30 in good health. The J gene is TRBJ2-2, the V gene TRBV29-1; TCRdb designates TRBD2, a call that cannot be tested without DNA. Sequenced: blood T cells: a sorted CD56 or NKG2C T cell subset, CD4+ or CD8+ T cells, or bulk PBMC T cells (not recorded which). The CDR3 sequence: CSVDRAGRTGELFF.